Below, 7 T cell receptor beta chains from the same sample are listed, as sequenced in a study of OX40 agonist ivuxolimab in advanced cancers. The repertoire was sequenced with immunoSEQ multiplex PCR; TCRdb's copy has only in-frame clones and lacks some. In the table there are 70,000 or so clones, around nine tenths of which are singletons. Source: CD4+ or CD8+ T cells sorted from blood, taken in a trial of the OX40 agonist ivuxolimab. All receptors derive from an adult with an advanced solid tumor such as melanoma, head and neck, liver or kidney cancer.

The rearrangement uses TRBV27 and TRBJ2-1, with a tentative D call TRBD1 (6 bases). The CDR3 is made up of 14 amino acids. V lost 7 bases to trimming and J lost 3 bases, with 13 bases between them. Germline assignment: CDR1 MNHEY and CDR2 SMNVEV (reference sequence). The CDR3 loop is CASTFTGYYNEQFF. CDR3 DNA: TGTGCCAGCACCTTTACAGGGTACTACAATGAGCAGTTCTTC.

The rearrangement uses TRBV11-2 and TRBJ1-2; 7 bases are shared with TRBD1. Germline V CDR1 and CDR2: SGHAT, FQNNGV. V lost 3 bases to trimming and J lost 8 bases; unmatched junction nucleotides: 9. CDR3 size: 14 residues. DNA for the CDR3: TGTGCCAGCAGCTTTTCACAGGGGCGAGAGGGCTACACCTTC. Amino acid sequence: CASSFSQGREGYTF.

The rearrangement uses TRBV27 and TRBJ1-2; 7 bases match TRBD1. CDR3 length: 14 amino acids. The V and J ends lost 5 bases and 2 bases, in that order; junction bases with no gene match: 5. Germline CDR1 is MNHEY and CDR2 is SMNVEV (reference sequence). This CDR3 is CASSRGTENYGYTF. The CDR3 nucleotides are TGTGCCAGCAGTAGAGGGACAGAAAACTATGGCTACACCTTC.

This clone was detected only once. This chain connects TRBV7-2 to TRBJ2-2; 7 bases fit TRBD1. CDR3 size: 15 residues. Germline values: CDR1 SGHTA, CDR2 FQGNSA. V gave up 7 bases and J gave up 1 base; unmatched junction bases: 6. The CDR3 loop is CASTFNRGNTGELFF. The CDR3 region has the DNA TGTGCCAGCACCTTCAACAGGGGGAACACCGGGGAGCTGTTTTTT.

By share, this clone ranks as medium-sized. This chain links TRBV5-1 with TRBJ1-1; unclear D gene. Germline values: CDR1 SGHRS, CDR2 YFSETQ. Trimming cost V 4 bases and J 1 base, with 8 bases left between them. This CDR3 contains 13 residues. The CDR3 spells CASSLRENTEAFF. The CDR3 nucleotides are TGCGCCAGCAGCCTCCGGGAGAACACTGAAGCTTTCTTT.

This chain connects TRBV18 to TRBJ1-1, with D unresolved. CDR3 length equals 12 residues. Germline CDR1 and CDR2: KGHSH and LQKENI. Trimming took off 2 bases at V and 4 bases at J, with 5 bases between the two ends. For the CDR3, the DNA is TGTGCCAGCTCACCAGGGTTCACTGAAGCTTTCTTT. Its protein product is CASSPGFTEAFF.

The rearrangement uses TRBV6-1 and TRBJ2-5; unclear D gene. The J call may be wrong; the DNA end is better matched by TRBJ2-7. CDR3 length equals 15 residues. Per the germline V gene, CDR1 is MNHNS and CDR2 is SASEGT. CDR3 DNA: TGTGCCAGCAGTGAAACGTACGGCAGTTCCTACGAGCAGTACTTC. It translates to CASSETYGSSYEQYF.